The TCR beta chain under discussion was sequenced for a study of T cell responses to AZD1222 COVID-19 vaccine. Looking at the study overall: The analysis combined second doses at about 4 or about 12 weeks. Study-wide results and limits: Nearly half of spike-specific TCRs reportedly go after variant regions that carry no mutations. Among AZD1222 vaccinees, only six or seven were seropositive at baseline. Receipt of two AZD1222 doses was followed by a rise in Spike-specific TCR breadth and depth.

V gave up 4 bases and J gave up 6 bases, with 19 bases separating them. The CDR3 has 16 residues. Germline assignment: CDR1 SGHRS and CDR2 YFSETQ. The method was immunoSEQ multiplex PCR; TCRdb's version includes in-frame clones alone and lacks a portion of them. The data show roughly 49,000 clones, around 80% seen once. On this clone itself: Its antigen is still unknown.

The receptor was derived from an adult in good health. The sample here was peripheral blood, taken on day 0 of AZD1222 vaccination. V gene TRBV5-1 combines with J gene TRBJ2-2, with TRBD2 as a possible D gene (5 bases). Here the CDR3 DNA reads TGCGCCAGCAGCCCCCGGGTGGCGAGGGCCGCCGGGGAGCTGTTTTTT. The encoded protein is CASSPRVARAAGELFF.